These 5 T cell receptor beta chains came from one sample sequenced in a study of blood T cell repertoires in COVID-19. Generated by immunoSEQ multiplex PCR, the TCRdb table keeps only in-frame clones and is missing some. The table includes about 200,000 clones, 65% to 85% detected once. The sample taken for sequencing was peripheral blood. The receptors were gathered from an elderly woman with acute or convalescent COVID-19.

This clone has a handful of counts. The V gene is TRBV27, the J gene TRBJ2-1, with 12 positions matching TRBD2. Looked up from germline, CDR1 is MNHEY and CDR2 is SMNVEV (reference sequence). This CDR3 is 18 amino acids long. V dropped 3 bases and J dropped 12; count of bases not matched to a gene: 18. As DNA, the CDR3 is TGTGCCAGCAGTTTTGCCCTAGCGGGGGGGGAAACTCGTGGAGGGCAGTTCTTC. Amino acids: CASSFALAGGETRGGQFF.

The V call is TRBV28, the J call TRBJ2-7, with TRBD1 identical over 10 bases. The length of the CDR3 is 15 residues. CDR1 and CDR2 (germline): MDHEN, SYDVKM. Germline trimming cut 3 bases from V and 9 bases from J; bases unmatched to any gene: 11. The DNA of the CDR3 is TGTGCCAGCAGTTTTTCTCTGACAGGGGGCGGTGGGCAGTACTTC. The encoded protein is CASSFSLTGGGGQYF.

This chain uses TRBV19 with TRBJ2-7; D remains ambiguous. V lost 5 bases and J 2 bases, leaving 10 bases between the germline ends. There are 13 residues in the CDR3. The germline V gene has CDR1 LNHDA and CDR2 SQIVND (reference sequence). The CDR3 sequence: CASSVVRAYEQYF. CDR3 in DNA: TGTGCCAGTAGTGTGGTTAGAGCCTACGAGCAGTACTTC.

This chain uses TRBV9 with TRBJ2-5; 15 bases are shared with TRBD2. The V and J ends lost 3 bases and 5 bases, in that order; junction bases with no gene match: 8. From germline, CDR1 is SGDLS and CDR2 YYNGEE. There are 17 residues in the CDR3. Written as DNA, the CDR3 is TGTGCCAGCAGCGGAGGACTAGCGGGGGGGCTCGGTGAGACCCAGTACTTC. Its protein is CASSGGLAGGLGETQYF.

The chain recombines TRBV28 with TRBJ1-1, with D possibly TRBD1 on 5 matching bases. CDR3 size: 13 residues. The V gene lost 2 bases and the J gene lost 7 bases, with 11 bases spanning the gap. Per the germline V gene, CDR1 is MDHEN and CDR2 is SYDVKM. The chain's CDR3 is CASSLVQVNEAFF. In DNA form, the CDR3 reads TGTGCCAGCAGTTTAGTACAGGTAAATGAAGCTTTCTTT.